Below, 30 T cell receptor beta chains from the same sample are listed, as sequenced in a study of blood T cell repertoires in COVID-19. Clones were read by immunoSEQ multiplex PCR, and TCRdb kept only the in-frame ones, dropping some. The sample comprises a few hundred thousand clones, roughly 90% of which are singletons, and 0.94% rests with the top ten. Sequencing was carried out using peripheral blood. The receptors stem from a woman between 35 and 50 years old who had recovered from COVID-19.

CDR3 sequence (DNA): TGTGCCAGCAGTCAAAGACAGGGGCGGTCCGGGGAGCTGTTTTTT. The encoded protein is CASSQRQGRSGELFF. The chain joins TRBV28 to TRBJ2-2, with 8 bases fitting TRBD1. The CDR3 totals 15 residues. Germline V gene sequence: CDR1 MDHEN, CDR2 SYDVKM. After removal of 5 bases from V and 6 bases from J, the junction contained 8 bases not matched to a gene.

This clone appeared a single time. The genes are TRBV28 and TRBJ2-6, with D possibly being TRBD2 (5 bases). The V end lost 6 bases, the J end lost 2 bases, and 17 bases lay between the germline ends. Germline CDR1 MDHEN, CDR2 SYDVKM. There are 17 residues in the CDR3. The CDR3 is CASRVDPGKPGANVLTF. CDR3 nucleotide sequence: TGTGCCAGCAGGGTAGATCCCGGGAAACCTGGGGCCAACGTCCTGACTTTC. The complete variable domain, with remaining parts taken from reference TRBV28 and TRBJ2-6, reads DVKVTQSSRYLVKRTGEKVFLECVQDMDHENMFWYRQDPGLGLRLIYFSYDVKMKEKGDIPEGYSVSREKKERFSLILESASTNQTSMYLCASRVDPGKPGANVLTFGAGSRLTVL.

This chain uses TRBV29-1 with TRBJ2-1, with 8 bases that match TRBD2. Trimming cost V 0 bases and J 0 bases; bases outside gene matches: 7. This CDR3 spans 17 amino acids. Germline V gives CDR1 SQVTM, CDR2 ANQGSEA. The CDR3: CSVEDPGLAGSYNEQFF. The CDR3 coding sequence is TGCAGCGTTGAAGATCCGGGCCTAGCGGGCTCCTACAATGAGCAGTTCTTC.

This clone was found once. The rearrangement links TRBV7-3 to TRBJ2-5, with 8 positions matching TRBD2. The CDR3 spans 13 residues. Germline V CDR1 and CDR2: SGHTA, FQGTGA. V was pared by 5 bases and J by 4 bases, with 3 bases of the junction left unmatched. CDR3 protein: CASSRGGLETQYF. CDR3 nucleotides: TGTGCCAGCAGCCGGGGGGGTTTAGAGACCCAGTACTTC.

The chain combines TRBV6-6 with TRBJ1-4, with 8 bases that match TRBD1. Germline lookup yields CDR1 MNHNY and CDR2 SVGAGI (reference sequence). V shed 5 bases, J shed 8 bases, and the junction held 10 bases outside the gene matches. This CDR3 comprises 15 residues. The CDR3 protein is CASSPRTGRGEKLFF. Written as DNA, the CDR3 is TGTGCCAGCAGTCCACGGACAGGGAGAGGGGAAAAACTGTTTTTT.

The rearrangement joins TRBV4-1 to TRBJ2-7, with D perhaps matching TRBD1 (5 bases). The CDR3 totals 16 residues. Germline CDR1 MGHRA, CDR2 YSYEKL. V was pared by 0 bases and J by 2 bases, with 14 bases between. DNA of the CDR3: TGCGCCAGCAGCCAAGAAGAAGTAAGGGGCCCCTACGAGCAGTACTTC. It yields the protein CASSQEEVRGPYEQYF.

As for this clone: Other DNA sequences in the sample encode the same CDR3. The CDR3 loop is CATSDFPGRSTDTQYF. CDR3 bases: TGTGCCACCAGTGATTTCCCCGGGAGGAGCACAGATACGCAGTATTTT. The chain carries TRBV24-1 and TRBJ2-3; 7 positions match TRBD2. The CDR3 extends over 16 amino acids. The germline V gene has CDR1 KGHDR and CDR2 SFDVKD. V was pared by 1 base and J by 0 bases, with 3 bases of the junction left unmatched.

J is TRBJ1-2 and V is TRBV27, with TRBD1 identical over 7 bases. Trimming removed 6 bases from V and 2 bases from J; junction bases left unmatched: 9. The CDR3 is 15 amino acids. Looked up from germline, CDR1 is MNHEY and CDR2 is SMNVEV (reference sequence). The CDR3 DNA reads TGTGCCAGCAGATATGACAGGGACCCGAACTATGGCTACACCTTC. Its translation is CASRYDRDPNYGYTF.

The V and J genes are TRBV11-2 and TRBJ2-1, with 11 bases aligning to TRBD2. Germline loops: CDR1 SGHAT, CDR2 FQNNGV. The CDR3 consists of 15 residues. V dropped 1 base and J dropped 7; count of bases not matched to a gene: 3. The CDR3 protein is CASSLGSGGGNEQFF. The DNA of the CDR3 is TGTGCCAGCAGCTTAGGTAGCGGGGGGGGTAATGAGCAGTTCTTC.

The CDR3 protein is CASSPRTPDTDTQYF. Written as DNA, the CDR3 is TGTGCCAGCAGCCCCAGGACACCCGACACAGATACGCAGTATTTT. J is TRBJ2-3 and V is TRBV11-2; a weak D match, TRBD1 (5 bases). This CDR3 spans 15 amino acids. CDR1 SGHAT and CDR2 FQNNGV come from the germline V gene. Trimming left V 5 bases short and J 2 bases short, with 14 bases between.

This rearrangement joins TRBV3-1 (or the pseudogene TRBV3-2) to TRBJ2-3, with 10 bases identical to TRBD2. This CDR3 is 19 amino acids long. CDR1 is LGHDT, CDR2 YNNKEL, per germline (reference sequence). With 3 bases clipped from V and 2 bases from J, the junction kept 14 bases outside the gene matches. The CDR3 DNA sequence: TGTGCCAGCAGCCAGGCGGCGAGCGGGAGGGCGACCTTCACAGATACGCAGTATTTT. This encodes CASSQAASGRATFTDTQYF.

This rearrangement joins TRBV3-1 (or the pseudogene TRBV3-2) to TRBJ1-1; no clear D gene. The V end was cut by 0 bases, the J end by 4 bases, with 6 bases between. The germline V gene encodes CDR1 LGHDT and CDR2 YNNKEL (reference sequence). The CDR3 has 13 amino acids. Here the CDR3 DNA reads TGTGCCAGCAGCCAAGACCTAGGCACTGAAGCTTTCTTT. Translating gives CASSQDLGTEAFF.

This chain connects TRBV14 to TRBJ1-1; perhaps TRBD1 as D (6 bases). Trimming shortened V by 4 bases and J by 0 bases, and 18 bases separated the two germline ends. CDR1 and CDR2 (germline): SGHDN, FVKESK. CDR3 length equals 17 residues. The CDR3 nucleotides read TGTGCCAGCAGCCTCATCAGCGGGGGGGGCCTGAACACTGAAGCTTTCTTT. It encodes CASSLISGGGLNTEAFF.

The V and J genes are TRBV9 and TRBJ2-5, with 12 bases aligning to TRBD2. V was pared by 4 bases and J by 4 bases, with 8 bases of the junction left unmatched. CDR1 and CDR2 from the germline V gene are SGDLS and YYNGEE. The length of the CDR3 is 16 residues. CDR3 region: CASSHNLAGGGETQYF. The DNA for the CDR3 is TGTGCCAGCAGCCATAACCTAGCGGGAGGGGGAGAGACCCAGTACTTC.

V gene TRBV5-4 combines with J gene TRBJ2-3; 14 bases are shared with TRBD2. Germline CDR1 SGHNT, CDR2 YYREEE (reference sequence). Losses at the gene ends were 4 bases for V and 0 bases for J; bases not matched to a gene: 4. This CDR3 region has 17 residues. The CDR3 spells CASSKGLAGVSTDTQYF. The CDR3 nucleotides read TGTGCCAGCAGCAAGGGACTAGCGGGAGTGAGCACAGATACGCAGTATTTT. The full variable domain, its missing parts supplied by reference TRBV5-4 and TRBJ2-3, is ETGVTQSPTHLIKTRGQQVTLRCSSQSGHNTVSWYQQALGQGPQFIFQYYREEENGRGNFPPRFSGLQFPNYSSELNVNALELDDSALYLCASSKGLAGVSTDTQYFGPGTRLTVL.

The V gene is TRBV29-1, the J gene TRBJ2-1; D is possibly TRBD2 (5 bases). The CDR3 has 16 amino acids. Germline V gene lookup returns CDR1 SQVTM and CDR2 ANQGSEA. V lost 4 bases and J lost 5, with 21 bases in between. The CDR3 bases are TGCAGCGTTGGTGAGGGTGGGTTCACTAAAGACAATGAGCAGTTCTTC. Protein product: CSVGEGGFTKDNEQFF.

V gene TRBV5-1 combines with J gene TRBJ2-7; maybe TRBD2 (5 bases). V lost 1 base to trimming and J lost 0 bases, with 11 bases between them. This CDR3 contains 15 residues. Germline V gene lookup returns CDR1 SGHRS and CDR2 YFSETQ. CDR3 in DNA: TGCGCCAGCAGCTTGTCCACGGGGATCTCCTACGAGCAGTACTTC. The encoded protein is CASSLSTGISYEQYF.

The chain joins TRBV6-5 to TRBJ1-1, with D possibly being TRBD1 (5 bases). Germline V CDR1 and CDR2: MNHEY, SVGAGI. This CDR3 comprises 16 residues. V dropped 0 bases and J dropped 7 bases, with 18 bases sitting between them. DNA of the CDR3: TGTGCCAGCAGTTACTCCGATCAGGGAACCGGGGGTGAAGCTTTCTTT. Encoded protein: CASSYSDQGTGGEAFF.

The chain's CDR3 is CASSIRVSSDTQYF. The CDR3 DNA sequence: TGTGCCAGCAGTATCCGGGTCTCGTCGGATACGCAGTATTTT. V gene TRBV6-5 combines with J gene TRBJ2-3; D gene uncertain. With 5 bases removed from V and 6 bases from J, the gap between germline ends came to 15 bases. This CDR3 spans 14 amino acids. CDR1 is MNHEY, CDR2 SVGAGI, per germline.

V and J are TRBV6-5 and TRBJ1-5; TRBD1 is a possible D gene (5 bases). CDR3 length: 13 amino acids. V lost 10 bases to trimming and J lost 6 bases, with 16 bases between them. CDR1 and CDR2 from the germline V gene are MNHEY and SVGAGI. The CDR3: CATSPGPGQPQHF. CDR3 sequence (DNA): TGTGCCACCTCCCCAGGGCCGGGTCAGCCCCAGCATTTT.

The V gene is TRBV27, the J gene TRBJ2-2, with TRBD1 matching over 10 bases. Germline assignment: CDR1 MNHEY and CDR2 SMNVEV (reference sequence). The CDR3 contains 17 residues. The junction had 4 bases not matched to a gene; V was cut back by 0 bases and J by 3 bases. Here the CDR3 reads CASSLSTGQGYTGELFF. The CDR3 DNA is TGTGCCAGCAGTTTATCGACGGGACAGGGGTACACCGGGGAGCTGTTTTTT.

The genes are TRBV3-1 (or the pseudogene TRBV3-2) and TRBJ1-2, with D unclear. Germline CDR1 reads LGHDT; CDR2 reads YNNKEL (reference sequence). V was cut by 0 bases and J by 2 bases, with 10 bases left in between. CDR3 length equals 15 residues. CDR3 sequence reads: CASSQDPGLNYGYTF. CDR3 DNA sequence: TGTGCCAGCAGCCAAGATCCCGGGTTAAACTATGGCTACACCTTC.

The rearrangement links TRBV4-1 to TRBJ2-1, with 8 bases matching TRBD2. This CDR3 is 14 amino acids long. Germline V gives CDR1 MGHRA, CDR2 YSYEKL. Losses at the gene ends were 1 base for V and 7 bases for J; bases not matched to a gene: 3. The chain's CDR3 is CASSQVGGRNEQFF. DNA of the CDR3: TGCGCCAGCAGCCAAGTGGGCGGGAGGAATGAGCAGTTCTTC.

DNA of the CDR3: TGTGCCAGCAGCGTAGATAGCCTGGGCTACACCTTC. It specifies CASSVDSLGYTF. The chain carries TRBV9 and TRBJ1-2; D is unclear. The germline gives CDR1 SGDLS, CDR2 YYNGEE. V lost 0 bases to trimming and J lost 8 bases, with 8 bases between them. The CDR3 spans 12 residues.

This chain links TRBV15 with TRBJ2-3, with D tentatively TRBD2 (6 bases). This CDR3 spans 17 amino acids. Germline CDR1 is LNHNV and CDR2 is YYDKDF (reference sequence). V was trimmed by 3 bases and J by 0 bases, leaving 16 bases between them. The CDR3, as DNA: TGTGCCACCAGCAGCCGCCGGGACTCGACTAGCACAGATACGCAGTATTTT. Translating gives CATSSRRDSTSTDTQYF.

The J gene is TRBJ2-7, the V gene TRBV2; D gene unclear. The CDR3 is 17 residues long. V was shortened by 2 bases and J by 3 bases, with 20 bases between the two germline ends. CDR1 is SNHLY, CDR2 FYNNEI, per germline. The chain's CDR3 is CASSELEAGPMNYEQYF. The CDR3 bases are TGTGCCAGCAGTGAACTTGAAGCAGGCCCGATGAACTACGAGCAGTACTTC.

In this sample, this clone turned up once. The chain's CDR3 is CASSTHPGLEGEQYF. CDR3 DNA: TGTGCCAGCAGCACTCACCCGGGACTAGAGGGTGAGCAGTACTTC. V gene TRBV21-1 combines with J gene TRBJ2-7; the DNA was not used to check the table's D call, TRBD2. TRBV21-1 is termed a pseudogene. This CDR3 has 15 amino acids.

The chain joins TRBV7-9 to TRBJ2-3, with 7 bases aligning to TRBD1. The trim removed 0 bases at V and 3 bases at J, leaving 6 bases unmatched. CDR1 and CDR2 from the germline V gene are SEHNR and FQNEAQ (reference sequence). The CDR3 has 16 amino acids. Written as DNA, the CDR3 is TGTGCCAGCAGCTTAGCGGGAGCCAGGGGGACAGATACGCAGTATTTT. This sequence encodes CASSLAGARGTDTQYF.

The chain employs TRBV28 and TRBJ2-3; 11 bases line up with TRBD2. The J segment lost 6 bases and the V segment lost 5 bases, leaving 13 bases of the junction unmatched. This CDR3 spans 17 amino acids. Germline-derived CDR1 and CDR2 are MDHEN and SYDVKM. The CDR3 loop is CASSHPLAGGGEDTQYF. CDR3 sequence (DNA): TGTGCCAGCAGTCACCCTTTAGCGGGAGGGGGGGAGGATACGCAGTATTTT.

V is TRBV7-3 and J is TRBJ2-1, with 9 bases fitting TRBD1. The CDR3 is 15 residues long. Germline CDR1 reads SGHTA; CDR2 reads FQGTGA. Germline trimming cut 5 bases from V and 2 bases from J; bases unmatched to any gene: 4. The CDR3 nucleotides are TGTGCCAGCAGCCTCGGGACAGGGCCCTACAATGAGCAGTTCTTC. Translating gives CASSLGTGPYNEQFF.